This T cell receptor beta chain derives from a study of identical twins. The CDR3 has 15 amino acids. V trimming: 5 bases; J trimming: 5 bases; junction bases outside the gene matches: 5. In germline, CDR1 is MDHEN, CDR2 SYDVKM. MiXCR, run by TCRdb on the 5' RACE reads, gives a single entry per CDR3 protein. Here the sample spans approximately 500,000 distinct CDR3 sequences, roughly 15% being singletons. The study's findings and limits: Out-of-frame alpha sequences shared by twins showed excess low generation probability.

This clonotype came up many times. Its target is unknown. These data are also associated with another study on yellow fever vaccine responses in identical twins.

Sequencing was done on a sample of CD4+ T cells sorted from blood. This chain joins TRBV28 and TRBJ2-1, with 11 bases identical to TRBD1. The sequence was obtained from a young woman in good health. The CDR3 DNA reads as TGTGCCAGCAGTGGGACAGGGGGGAATCACAATGAGCAGTTCTTC. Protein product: CASSGTGGNHNEQFF.